What follows are 14 T cell receptor beta chains derived from one specimen sequenced in a study of shared clonotypes between healthy human individuals. Measured with immunoSEQ multiplex PCR; TCRdb has only the in-frame clones, and not every one. The repertoire holds about 710,000 clones, with 60% to 75% as singletons. Sequenced sample: memory CD4+ T cells sorted from blood. Specified subset: CD45RA-negative fraction. The receptor source for this set is a woman under 40 in good health.

CDR3 amino acids: CASSQDLAGEWDTQYF. As DNA, the CDR3 is TGCGCCAGCAGCCAAGACCTAGCGGGAGAATGGGATACGCAGTATTTT. The chain joins TRBV4-1 to TRBJ2-3, with TRBD2 matching over 10 bases. With V trimmed by 0 bases and J by 6 bases, 6 bases remained unmatched. The germline CDR1 and CDR2 sequences are MGHRA and YSYEKL. The length of the CDR3 is 16 residues.

The chain has TRBV19 and TRBJ1-5; D is unclear. The germline V and J ends were trimmed by 6 bases and 1 base, with 13 bases remaining between them. This CDR3 comprises 15 residues. Germline-derived CDR1 and CDR2 are LNHDA and SQIVND (reference sequence). The CDR3 here is CASRATRRSNQPQHF. The CDR3 bases are TGTGCCAGTAGGGCGACGAGGAGGAGCAATCAGCCCCAGCATTTT.

The rearrangement links TRBV5-1 to TRBJ2-4; 8 bases match TRBD1. CDR3 size: 15 residues. CDR1 SGHRS and CDR2 YFSETQ come from the germline V gene. The V segment lost 5 bases and the J segment 6 bases; nucleotides outside the gene matches: 10. CDR3 nucleotide sequence: TGCGCCAGCAGTCGAGCAACCGGGACAGGAAACATTCAGTACTTC. Its translation is CASSRATGTGNIQYF.

The rearrangement uses TRBV2 and TRBJ2-3, with TRBD2 identical over 8 bases. Per germline, CDR1 SNHLY and CDR2 FYNNEI. V lost 4 bases and J lost 5; bases outside the gene matches: 8. The CDR3 contains 15 residues. Here the CDR3 reads CASSGLERELDTQYF. The CDR3 bases are TGTGCCAGCAGTGGCCTGGAGCGGGAGCTAGATACGCAGTATTTT.

On this clone: One end of the junction varies from germline; a read error may be responsible. The rearrangement joins TRBV13 to TRBJ2-1, with TRBD2 matching over 10 bases. CDR3 length: 12 amino acids. The V gene's germline CDR1 is PRHDT and CDR2 FYEKMQ (reference sequence). CDR3 sequence reads: CASSHGLAESVF. The CDR3 DNA sequence: TGTGCCAGCAGCCACGGACTAGCGGAGAGCGTCTTC. Full variable domain (missing parts from reference TRBV13 and TRBJ2-1): AAGVIQSPRHLIKEKRETATLKCYPIPRHDTVYWYQQGPGQDPQFLISFYEKMQSDKGSIPDRFSAQQFSDYHSELNMSSLELGDSALYFCASSHGLAESVFGPGTRLTVL.

This clone appeared a single time. The V gene is TRBV11-2, the J gene TRBJ2-7; no reliable D call. The V end lost 3 bases, the J end lost 6 bases, and 9 bases lay between the germline ends. Germline values: CDR1 SGHAT, CDR2 FQNNGV. The CDR3 consists of 12 residues. The CDR3 sequence is CASSFPPPEQYF. CDR3 nucleotides: TGTGCCAGCAGCTTCCCCCCGCCCGAGCAGTACTTC.

The rearrangement links TRBV5-1 to TRBJ2-1; 7 bases agree with TRBD1. The junction had 7 bases not matched to a gene; V was cut back by 8 bases and J by 5 bases. There are 13 residues in the CDR3. Germline V lookup: CDR1 SGHRS, CDR2 YFSETQ. The CDR3 region is CASHFDRDNEQFF. The CDR3 DNA sequence: TGCGCCAGTCACTTCGACAGGGACAATGAGCAGTTCTTC.

A single count supports this clone. This chain connects TRBV11-2 to TRBJ2-7, with 8 bases matching TRBD2. The CDR3 extends over 16 amino acids. CDR1 and CDR2 (germline): SGHAT, FQNNGV. J lost 2 bases, V lost 0 bases, and 6 bases had no gene match. DNA of the CDR3: TGTGCCAGCAGCTTAGACTCGCCGGGACTAGCCTACGAGCAGTACTTC. Amino acid sequence: CASSLDSPGLAYEQYF. The whole variable domain, filled in from reference TRBV11-2 and TRBJ2-7, reads EAGVAQSPRYKIIEKRQSVAFWCNPISGHATLYWYQQILGQGPKLLIQFQNNGVVDDSQLPKDRFSAERLKGVDSTLKIQPAKLEDSAVYLCASSLDSPGLAYEQYFGPGTRLTVT.

The chain recombines TRBV15 with TRBJ2-1; D perhaps matches TRBD2 (5 bases). Trimming pared 0 bases from V and 4 bases from J, leaving 10 bases between. CDR1 is LNHNV and CDR2 is YYDKDF in the germline V gene (reference sequence). The CDR3 contains 15 residues. The CDR3 DNA reads TGTGCCACCAGCAGAGATAACCCGGGGTACAATGAGCAGTTCTTC. Encoded protein: CATSRDNPGYNEQFF. The entire variable domain, with the rest obtained from reference TRBV15 and TRBJ2-1, is as follows: DAMVIQNPRYQVTQFGKPVTLSCSQTLNHNVMYWYQQKSSQAPKLLFHYYDKDFNNEADTPDNFQSRRPNTSFCFLDIRSPGLGDTAMYLCATSRDNPGYNEQFFGPGTRLTVL.

At least ten counts were recorded for this clone. The chain employs TRBV6-1 and TRBJ2-2; 8 bases line up with TRBD1. Germline assignment: CDR1 MNHNS and CDR2 SASEGT. J gave up 6 bases and V 3 bases, and 6 bases lay outside the gene matches. The CDR3 extends over 15 amino acids. CDR3 residues: CASSEVTGVPGELFF. The CDR3 DNA is TGTGCCAGCAGTGAGGTGACAGGGGTCCCCGGGGAGCTGTTTTTT.

The J gene is TRBJ1-5, the V gene TRBV7-2, with TRBD1 matching over 7 bases. The CDR3 consists of 14 residues. The J segment lost 5 bases and the V segment lost 8 bases, leaving 9 bases of the junction unmatched. The germline V gene encodes CDR1 SGHTA and CDR2 FQGNSA. The CDR3 region has the DNA TGTGCCAGCGGGAAAGACAGGGAGGATCAGCCCCAGCATTTT. It translates to CASGKDREDQPQHF.

This clone was counted at least ten times. The genes are TRBV7-9 and TRBJ1-4, with 8 bases identical to TRBD1. This CDR3 region has 15 residues. V shed 3 bases and J 4 bases; nucleotides not matched to a gene: 4. CDR1 is SEHNR, CDR2 FQNEAQ, per germline (reference sequence). CDR3 sequence: CASSFLDRVNEKLFF. CDR3 nucleotide sequence: TGTGCCAGCAGCTTCCTGGACAGGGTTAATGAAAAACTGTTTTTT.

This clone was counted many times. The chain carries TRBV30 and TRBJ2-4, with 8 nucleotides matching TRBD2. From germline, CDR1 is GTSNPN and CDR2 SVGIG (reference sequence). The CDR3 length is 17 residues. V was pared by 4 bases and J by 2 bases, with 13 bases of the junction left unmatched. DNA for the CDR3: TGTGCCTGGAACCGACAGAAGGGACTAGGCTCCAAAAACATTCAGTACTTC. This translates into CAWNRQKGLGSKNIQYF. The full variable domain, rest sourced from reference TRBV30 and TRBJ2-4, is SQTIHQWPATLVQPVGSPLSLECTVEGTSNPNLYWYRQAAGRGLQLLFYSVGIGQISSEVPQNLSASRPQDRQFILSSKKLLLSDSGFYLCAWNRQKGLGSKNIQYFGAGTRLSVL.

In this sample, this clone turned up a few times. The V gene is TRBV19, the J gene TRBJ2-2, with a possible D match to TRBD2 (5 bases). The germline CDR1 and CDR2 sequences are LNHDA and SQIVND (reference sequence). The CDR3 covers 14 residues. V was clipped by 6 bases and J by 1 base, with 9 bases between them. The chain's CDR3 is CASRSRGNTGELFF. CDR3 in DNA: TGTGCCAGTAGGTCCCGGGGGAACACCGGGGAGCTGTTTTTT. The whole variable domain, remainder taken from reference TRBV19 and TRBJ2-2, is DGGITQSPKYLFRKEGQNVTLSCEQNLNHDAMYWYRQDPGQGLRLIYYSQIVNDFQKGDIAEGYSVSREKKESFPLTVTSAQKNPTAFYLCASRSRGNTGELFFGEGSRLTVL.